This T cell receptor (beta chain) is drawn from a study of sequential checkpoint blockade in melanoma. Treatment in this sample: randomized to nivolumab then ipilimumab (arm A) or the reverse (arm B). Profiled with immunoSEQ multiplex PCR; TCRdb holds only in-frame clones, not every one. The sample lists 17,000 or so clones, around 67% occurring once. This clonotype was sampled from a human donor with melanoma. The specimen comprised CD8+ T cells sorted from blood (inferred from file names), sampled from a patient given nivolumab and ipilimumab in sequence.

The CDR3 sequence is CASSRKDRLNEKLFF. The CDR3 region has the DNA TGCGCCAGCAGCCGGAAAGACAGGCTTAATGAAAAACTGTTTTTT. The J gene is TRBJ1-4, the V gene TRBV4-1; possible D gene TRBD1, 6 bases. Germline CDR1 MGHRA, CDR2 YSYEKL. CDR3 length: 15 amino acids. Deletions cut 4 bases from V and 4 bases from J, with 13 bases between.